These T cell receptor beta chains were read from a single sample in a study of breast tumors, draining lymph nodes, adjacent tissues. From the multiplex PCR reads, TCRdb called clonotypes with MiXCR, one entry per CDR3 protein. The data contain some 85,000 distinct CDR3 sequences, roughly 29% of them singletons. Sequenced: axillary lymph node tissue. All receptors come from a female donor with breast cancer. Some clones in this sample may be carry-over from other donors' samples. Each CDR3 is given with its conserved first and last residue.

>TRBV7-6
CASSPMTGGNTIYF
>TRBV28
CASSSTKETQYF
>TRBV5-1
CASSLAHTTGAGANVLTF
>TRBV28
CASRIPLGSSYEQYF
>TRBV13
CASSPPRGGDSADTQYF
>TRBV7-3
CASTPGLAGTGELFF
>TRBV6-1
CASSRDRVLTLHF
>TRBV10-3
CAISAGGSNTEAFF
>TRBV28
CASSLGGVGGEKLFF
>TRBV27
CASSLTYVRGLGAFF
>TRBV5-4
CATGDRGEKLFF
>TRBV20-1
CSARGYRDRGGNQPQHF
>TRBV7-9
CASSSTSWRPILGSYEQYF
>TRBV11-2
CASSFGKSSGYTF
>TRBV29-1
CSVIGYNEQFF
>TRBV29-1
CSVGEFDGYTF
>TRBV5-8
CASSWDRGEKLFF
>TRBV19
CATINSLPGNEQFF
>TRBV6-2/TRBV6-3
CASTRRTSGANVLTF
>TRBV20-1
CSARASGLTDTQYF
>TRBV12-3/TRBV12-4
CASSFLADTGEHGYTF
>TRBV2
CASRAGTEETQYF
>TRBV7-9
CASSLVGTLNEQFF
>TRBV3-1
CASSLRQGIGIQYF
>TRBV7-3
CASSLIGGGADTQYF
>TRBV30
CAWSVGYGGEKLFF
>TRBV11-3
CASSPRDKNYGYTF
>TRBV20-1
CSVSLAGVEQFF
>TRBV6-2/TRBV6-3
CASRQDTLGSYEQYF
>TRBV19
CASSSLGTGYDGELFF
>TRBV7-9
CASSQDRAWEQYF
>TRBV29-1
CSVDMGGRNNEQFF
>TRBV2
CASSKVIWGTEAFF
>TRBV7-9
CASSHGDQPQHF
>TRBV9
CGSSVEVFGGWYKQYF